These 2 T cell receptor beta chains share one sample of origin, sequenced in a study of shared clonotypes between healthy human individuals (dated by TCRdb to 2018 to 2021). For the CD8 naive samples, CD45RO-negative cells were positively selected for CCR7, yielding a CD45RA+CCR7+ population from which TemRA cells were excluded. Receptor libraries were prepared by the immunoSEQ multiplex PCR assay. The clones in this table, taken by TCRdb from immuneACCESS, are in-frame only. Not every clone is retained; where verified, under half of the shortfall comes from an unresolved V gene, and the cause of the rest is unknown. The sample table records hundreds of thousands of clones; approximately 95% of these occur just once. Approximately 0.11% of the sample belongs to the ten largest clones. Sample: naive CD8+ T cells sorted from blood. Read against the paper, the sample's cell subset or site label means: CD45RA+CCR7+. Receptor source: a woman in her 30s in good health.

J is TRBJ1-2 and V is TRBV14, with 8 bases aligning to TRBD1. This CDR3 region has 16 residues. Germline CDR1 reads SGHDN; CDR2 reads FVKESK. V shed 0 bases, J shed 5 bases, and the junction held 8 bases outside the gene matches. The CDR3 loop is CASSQDRQGAYYGYTF. CDR3 nucleotides: TGTGCCAGCAGCCAAGATCGGCAGGGGGCCTATTATGGCTACACCTTC.

The chain is built from TRBV2 and TRBJ2-7, with 8 bases that match TRBD1. CDR3 length equals 16 residues. The V gene end was trimmed by 5 bases and the J gene end by 4 bases; junction bases not matched to a gene: 13. Germline-derived CDR1 and CDR2 are SNHLY and FYNNEI. The CDR3 DNA reads TGTGCCAGCAGTTTCACCTGGACAGGGCTACGGTACGAGCAGTACTTC. Its protein is CASSFTWTGLRYEQYF.